This T cell receptor beta chain was sequenced for a study of T-cell memory formation after mild COVID-19. Study at large: For the most part, TCR clusters were specific to one donor.

It was 5'RACE with constant-segment primers that produced the TCR alpha and TCR beta cDNA libraries, which carried sample barcodes and UMIs. TCRdb processed the 5' RACE reads anew with MiXCR; each CDR3 protein has one entry. This sample carries 470,000 or so distinct CDR3 sequences, about 20% of them seen once, and the ten largest clones take around 12%. This CDR3 region has 15 residues. Per the germline V gene, CDR1 is SNHLY and CDR2 is FYNNEI. V lost 3 bases and J lost 8; bases outside the gene matches: 8. The chain couples TRBV2 to TRBJ2-1; 9 positions agree with TRBD1. This sequence originates from an adult woman who had mild COVID-19 (a few samples of this study predate the infection). Cell type and time point are not known. The source material was PBMCs or a T cell subset sorted from them (not recorded which). The CDR3 coding sequence is TGTGCCAGCAGTGATGTCGGGACAGGGTCTTATGAGCAGTTCTTC. Protein sequence: CASSDVGTGSYEQFF. The variable domain in full, with the rest retrieved from reference TRBV2 and TRBJ2-1, is EPEVTQTPSHQVTQMGQEVILRCVPISNHLYFYWYRQILGQKVEFLVSFYNNEISEKSEIFDDQFSVERPDGSNFTLKIRSTKLEDSAMYFCASSDVGTGSYEQFFGPGTRLTVL.